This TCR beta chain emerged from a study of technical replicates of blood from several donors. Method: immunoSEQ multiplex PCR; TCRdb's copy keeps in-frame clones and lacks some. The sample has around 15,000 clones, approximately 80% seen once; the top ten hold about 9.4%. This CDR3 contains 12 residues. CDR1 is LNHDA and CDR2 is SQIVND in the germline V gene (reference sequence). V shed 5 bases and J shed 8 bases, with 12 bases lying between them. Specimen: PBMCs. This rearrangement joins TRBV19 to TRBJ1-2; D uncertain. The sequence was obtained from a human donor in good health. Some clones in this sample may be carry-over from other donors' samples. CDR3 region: CASSATGWGYTF. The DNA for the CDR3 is TGTGCCAGTAGTGCCACGGGTTGGGGCTACACCTTC.